This note documents a single TCR beta chain sequence. Generated by immunoSEQ multiplex PCR, the TCRdb table keeps only in-frame clones and is missing some. The table lists under 15,000 clones, 85% to 95% of them singletons. The data were obtained in a study of control samples from healthy donors and cancer patients. Per germline, CDR1 MNHNY and CDR2 SVGAGI (reference sequence). Trimming pared 10 bases from V and 1 base from J, leaving 13 bases between. This CDR3 has 13 residues. The chain recombines TRBV6-6 with TRBJ1-1; TRBD1 is a possible D gene (5 bases). Material: PBMCs. This clonotype was sampled from a man older than 75 with lung cancer. This CDR3 reads CATSSGGNTEAFF. The CDR3 bases are TGTGCCACCTCATCCGGGGGGAACACTGAAGCTTTCTTT.